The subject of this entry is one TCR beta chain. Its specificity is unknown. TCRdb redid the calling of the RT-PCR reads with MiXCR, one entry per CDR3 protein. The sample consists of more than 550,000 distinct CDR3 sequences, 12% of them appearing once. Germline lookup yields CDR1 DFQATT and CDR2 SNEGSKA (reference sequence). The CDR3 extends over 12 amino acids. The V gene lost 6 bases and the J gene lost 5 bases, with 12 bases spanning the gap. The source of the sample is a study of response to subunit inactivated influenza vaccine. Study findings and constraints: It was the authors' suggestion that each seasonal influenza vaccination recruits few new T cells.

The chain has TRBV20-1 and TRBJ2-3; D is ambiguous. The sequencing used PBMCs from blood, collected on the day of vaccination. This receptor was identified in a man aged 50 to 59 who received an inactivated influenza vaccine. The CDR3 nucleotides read TGCAGTGCGCAACTCTGGGGAGATACGCAGTATTTT. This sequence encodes CSAQLWGDTQYF.